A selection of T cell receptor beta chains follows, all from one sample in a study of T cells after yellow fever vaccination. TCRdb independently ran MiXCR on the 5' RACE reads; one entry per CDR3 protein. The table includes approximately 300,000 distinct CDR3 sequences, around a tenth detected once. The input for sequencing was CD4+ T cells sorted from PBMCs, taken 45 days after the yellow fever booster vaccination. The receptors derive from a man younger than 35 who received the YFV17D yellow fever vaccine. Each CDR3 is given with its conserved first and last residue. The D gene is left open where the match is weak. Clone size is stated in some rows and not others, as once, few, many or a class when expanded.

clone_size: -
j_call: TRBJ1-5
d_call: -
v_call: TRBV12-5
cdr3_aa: CASGWGGLGSGFRNQPQHF
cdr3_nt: TGTGCTAGTGGTTGGGGGGGATTGGGTTCAGGTTTCAGGAATCAGCCCCAGCATTTT

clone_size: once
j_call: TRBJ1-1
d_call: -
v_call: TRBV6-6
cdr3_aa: CASSYRDLRAEAFF
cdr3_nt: TGTGCCAGCAGTTACCGCGACCTAAGGGCTGAAGCTTTCTTT

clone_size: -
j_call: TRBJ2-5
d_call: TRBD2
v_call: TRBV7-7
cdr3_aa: CASSSSGEGETQYF
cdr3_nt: TGTGCCAGCAGTTCTAGCGGGGAGGGAGAGACCCAGTACTTC

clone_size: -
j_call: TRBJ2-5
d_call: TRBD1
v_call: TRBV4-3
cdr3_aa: CASSRTGAPYQETQYF
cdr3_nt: TGCGCCAGCAGCCGGACAGGAGCCCCCTATCAAGAGACCCAGTACTTC

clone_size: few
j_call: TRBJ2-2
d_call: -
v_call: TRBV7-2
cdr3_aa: CASSFGPPGTGELFF
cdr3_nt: TGTGCCAGCAGCTTTGGCCCCCCGGGCACCGGGGAGCTGTTTTTT

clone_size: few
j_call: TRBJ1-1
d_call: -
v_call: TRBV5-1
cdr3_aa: CASSLAGAGPAFF
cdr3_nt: TGCGCCAGCAGCTTGGCCGGGGCAGGGCCAGCTTTCTTT

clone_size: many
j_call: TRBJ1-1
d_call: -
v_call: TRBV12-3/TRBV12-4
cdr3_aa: CASSFFGGRAFF
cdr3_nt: TGTGCCAGCAGTTTTTTCGGGGGGAGGGCTTTCTTT

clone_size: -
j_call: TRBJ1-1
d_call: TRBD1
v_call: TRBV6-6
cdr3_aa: CASSYEGTGNTEAFF
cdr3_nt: TGTGCCAGCAGTTATGAAGGGACAGGGAACACTGAAGCTTTCTTT

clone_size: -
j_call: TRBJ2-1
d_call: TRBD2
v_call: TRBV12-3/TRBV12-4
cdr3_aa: CASSPSGGVNNEQFF
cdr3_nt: TGTGCCAGCAGCCCTAGCGGGGGGGTAAACAATGAGCAGTTCTTC

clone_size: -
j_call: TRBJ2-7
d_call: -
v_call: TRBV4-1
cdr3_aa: CASSHYPEVYYEQYF
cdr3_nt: TGCGCCAGCAGCCATTACCCGGAGGTATACTACGAGCAGTACTTC

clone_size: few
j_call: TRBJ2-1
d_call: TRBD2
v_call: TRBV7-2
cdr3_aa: CASSSRPLAGGNNEQFF
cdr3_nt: TGTGCCAGCAGCTCGCGACCTCTAGCGGGGGGAAACAATGAGCAGTTCTTC

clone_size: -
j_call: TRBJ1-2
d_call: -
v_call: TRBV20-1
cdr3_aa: CSARDWPPGGTNYGYTF
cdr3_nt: TGCAGTGCTAGAGATTGGCCCCCCGGGGGGACTAACTATGGCTACACCTTC

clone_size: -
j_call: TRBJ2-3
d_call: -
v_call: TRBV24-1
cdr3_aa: CATSPGGADTQYF
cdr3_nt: TGTGCCACCAGTCCTGGGGGAGCCGATACGCAGTATTTT

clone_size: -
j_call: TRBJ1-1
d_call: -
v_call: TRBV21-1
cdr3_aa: CASSKNQIMNTEAFF
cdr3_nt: TGTGCCAGCAGCAAAAACCAGATTATGAACACTGAAGCTTTCTTT

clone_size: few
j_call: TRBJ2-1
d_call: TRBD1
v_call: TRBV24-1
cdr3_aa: CATSDGQGARNEQFF
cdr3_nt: TGTGCCACCAGTGATGGACAGGGGGCCAGGAATGAGCAGTTCTTC

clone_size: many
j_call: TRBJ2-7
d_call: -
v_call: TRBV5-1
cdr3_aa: CASSRDKIHEQYF
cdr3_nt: TGCGCCAGCAGCAGGGACAAGATCCACGAGCAGTACTTC

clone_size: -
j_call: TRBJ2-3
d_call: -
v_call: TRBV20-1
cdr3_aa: CSATGVEGGVADTQYF
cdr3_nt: TGCAGTGCCACTGGAGTCGAGGGCGGGGTGGCAGATACGCAGTATTTT

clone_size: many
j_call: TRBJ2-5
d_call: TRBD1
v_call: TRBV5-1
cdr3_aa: CASSLEGARETQYF
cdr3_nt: TGCGCCAGCAGCTTAGAGGGGGCGCGGGAGACCCAGTACTTC

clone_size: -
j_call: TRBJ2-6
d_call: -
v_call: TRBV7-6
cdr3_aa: CASSLGWRGSGANVLTF
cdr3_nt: TGTGCCAGCAGCTTGGGGTGGCGCGGGTCTGGGGCCAACGTCCTGACTTTC

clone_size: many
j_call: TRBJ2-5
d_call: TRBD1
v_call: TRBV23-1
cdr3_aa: CASSQKTGAIGETQYF
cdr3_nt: TGCGCCAGCAGTCAAAAGACAGGGGCTATTGGGGAGACCCAGTACTTC

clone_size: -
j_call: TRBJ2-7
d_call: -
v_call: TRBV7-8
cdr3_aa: CATSLQGGYEQYF
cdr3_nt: TGTGCCACCTCCCTACAGGGAGGATACGAGCAGTACTTC

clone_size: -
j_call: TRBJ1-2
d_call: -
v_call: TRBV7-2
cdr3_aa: CASSLFSGEYGYTF
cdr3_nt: TGTGCCAGCAGCTTATTCTCAGGGGAATATGGCTACACCTTC

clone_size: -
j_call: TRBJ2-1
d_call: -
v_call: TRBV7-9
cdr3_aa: CASSFRSVDEQFF
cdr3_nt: TGTGCCAGCAGCTTTCGGTCAGTTGATGAGCAGTTCTTC